This T cell receptor beta chain was retrieved from a study of identical twins' blood T cells. CDR1 is LGHDT and CDR2 is YNNKEL in the germline V gene (reference sequence). V was pared by 6 bases and J by 4 bases, with 3 bases of the junction left unmatched. There are 13 residues in the CDR3. This clonotype was picked up many times. A previously described protocol, modified, built RNA-based TCR cDNA libraries. TCRdb reprocessed the 5' RACE reads via MiXCR and lists one record per CDR3 protein. The table shows 400,000 or so distinct CDR3 sequences, with 28% occurring only once. This clonotype was sampled from a woman aged 18 to 50 in good health. V usage is TRBV3-1 and J usage is TRBJ1-2, with 9 bases lining up with TRBD1. Material for sequencing was PBMCs. The CDR3 DNA sequence: TGTGCCAGCAGGCCGACAGGGGGCTATGGCTACACCTTC. This translates into CASRPTGGYGYTF.